What follows are 4 T cell receptor beta chains derived from one specimen sequenced in a study of blood T cell repertoires in COVID-19. Clones were sequenced by immunoSEQ multiplex PCR, and TCRdb holds only the in-frame ones, with some missing. Of more than 400,000 clones in the sample, 87% were seen once. The material sequenced was PBMCs or T cells enriched from blood (not recorded which). The receptors originated from a woman under 30 who had recovered from COVID-19.

The V gene is TRBV3-1 (or the pseudogene TRBV3-2), the J gene TRBJ2-3, with 8 bases fitting TRBD2. Trimming took 2 bases from V and 5 from J; bases not matched to a gene: 9. Germline CDR1 and CDR2: LGHDT and YNNKEL (reference sequence). This CDR3 spans 16 amino acids. CDR3 sequence: CASSQFRGGRGDTQYF. CDR3 sequence (DNA): TGTGCCAGCAGCCAATTTCGGGGGGGCCGTGGAGATACGCAGTATTTT.

The chain links TRBV6-5 to TRBJ1-1, with TRBD1 identical over 7 bases. Germline loops: CDR1 MNHEY, CDR2 SVGAGI. J gave up 0 bases and V 1 base, and 5 bases lay outside the gene matches. The CDR3 sequence is 16 residues long. The CDR3 DNA sequence: TGTGCCAGCAGTTACTTAGGGACAGACGTGAACACTGAAGCTTTCTTT. Encoded protein: CASSYLGTDVNTEAFF.

The chain carries TRBV19 and TRBJ1-2, with D uncertain. Germline V gives CDR1 LNHDA, CDR2 SQIVND (reference sequence). The CDR3 is made up of 16 amino acids. Trimming cost V 3 bases and J 4 bases, with 18 bases left between them. The DNA of the CDR3 is TGTGCCAGTAGTATTACCCTTTCACTGTCCCTCTATGGCTACACCTTC. It is translated as CASSITLSLSLYGYTF.

This chain uses TRBV7-8 with TRBJ1-4; 9 nucleotides agree with TRBD1. The CDR3 consists of 16 residues. V shed 3 bases, J shed 0 bases, and the junction held 2 bases outside the gene matches. Germline CDR1 is SGHVS and CDR2 is FQNEAQ. CDR3 sequence (DNA): TGTGCCAGCAGCTTCGGACAGGGGACAACTAATGAAAAACTGTTTTTT. Its translation is CASSFGQGTTNEKLFF.